This TCR beta chain originates from a study of blood T cell repertoires in COVID-19. Looking at the study overall: The study drew acute and convalescent COVID-19 samples from the United States, Italy and Spain. From T cells, B-cell-depleted T cells, or PBMCs came the material, which was cDNA or gDNA.

As handled by the study authors: Reference gene primer amplification yielded estimated nucleated cell counts. The table came from immunoSEQ multiplex PCR; TCRdb's copy has only in-frame clones and leaves some out. For V, J and clone size, that table is used; D and trimming come from the DNA. The sample has 250,000 to 300,000 clones, around 88% seen once. This CDR3 has 13 amino acids. The J segment lost 9 bases and the V segment lost 8 bases, leaving 10 bases of the junction unmatched. Germline V lookup: CDR1 SGHRS, CDR2 YFSETQ. This TCR was recovered from a man aged 80 or over with acute or convalescent COVID-19. The sequenced material came from peripheral blood. The chain links TRBV5-1 to TRBJ2-1; 8 positions agree with TRBD1. CDR3 region: CASLKETGGEQFF. The CDR3 region has the DNA TGCGCCAGTCTAAAAGAAACAGGGGGTGAGCAGTTCTTC.